This passage covers 22 T cell receptor beta chains from one sample sequenced in a study of tumor-infiltrating lymphocytes in oesophageal squamous cell carcinoma. Via MiXCR, TCRdb re-called the PCR reads, giving one row per CDR3 protein. The sample lists about 18,000 distinct CDR3 sequences, approximately 39% occurring once. What was sequenced was normal esophageal tissue next to the tumor. All receptors derive from a female donor with esophageal squamous cell carcinoma.

The chain combines TRBV6-2 or TRBV6-3 with TRBJ2-4, with 7 bases identical to TRBD1. The J call may be faulty, since TRBJ2-7 better matches the DNA end. The CDR3 covers 14 residues. The germline V gene encodes CDR1 MNHEY and CDR2 SVGEGT. The CDR3 DNA reads TGTGCCAGCAGACGTACGACAGGGCCCTACGAGCAGTACTTC. Residues: CASRRTTGPYEQYF.

In nucleotides, the CDR3 is TGCGCCAGCAGTGAGTCCGGGGGCAATGAGCAGTTCTTC. Protein sequence: CASSESGGNEQFF. The rearrangement links TRBV10-2 to TRBJ2-3, with a tentative D call TRBD2 (6 bases). The DNA matches TRBJ2-1 better at its end, which makes the J call doubtful. This CDR3 has 13 residues. Germline-derived CDR1 and CDR2 are WSHSY and SAAADI.

The sample holds a few counts of this clonotype. CDR3 residues: CASSATGEETQYF. The CDR3 region has the DNA TGTGCCAGCAGCGCTACAGGAGAGGAGACCCAGTACTTC. This rearrangement joins TRBV7-8 to TRBJ2-5; a possible D gene is TRBD1 (5 bases). Germline CDR1 reads SGHVS; CDR2 reads FQNEAQ. V was clipped by 5 bases and J by 5 bases, with 12 bases between them. This CDR3 contains 13 residues. Full variable domain (outside the CDR3, taken from reference TRBV7-8 and TRBJ2-5): GAGVSQSPRYKVAKRGQDVALRCDPISGHVSLFWYQQALGQGPEFLTYFQNEAQLDKSGLPSDRFFAERPEGSVSTLKIQRTQQEDSAVYLCASSATGEETQYFGPGTRLLVL.

This clonotype has a count of ten or more. V usage is TRBV6-1 and J usage is TRBJ1-1; 9 nucleotides line up with TRBD1. The CDR3 is made up of 15 amino acids. With V trimmed by 6 bases and J by 2 bases, 7 bases remained unmatched. CDR1 and CDR2 from the germline V gene are MNHNS and SASEGT. In nucleotides, the CDR3 is TGTGCCAGCAGAGCAGCAACAGGGGGCAACACTGAAGCTTTCTTT. It encodes CASRAATGGNTEAFF.

This clonotype was seen many times. The genes are TRBV12-3 or TRBV12-4 and TRBJ1-3, with 9 bases lining up with TRBD1. The CDR3 length is 15 residues. The V and J ends lost 6 bases and 0 bases, in that order; junction bases with no gene match: 3. The CDR3 nucleotides read TGTGCCAGCAGGGGGACAGGGTACTCTGGAAACACCATATATTTT. Translating gives CASRGTGYSGNTIYF.

A few counts support this clonotype. This chain connects TRBV6-2 or TRBV6-3 to TRBJ2-1; no reliable D call. Trimming stripped 5 bases from V and 2 bases from J, with 16 bases between. Germline-derived CDR1 and CDR2 are MNHEY and SVGEGT. CDR3 length equals 16 residues. DNA of the CDR3: TGTGCCAGCAGTCGCTTGGTAGGGATCACCTACAATGAGCAGTTCTTC. Translation: CASSRLVGITYNEQFF.

With regard to this clonotype: In this CDR3 the conserved last residue, phenylalanine or tryptophan, is missing, so a read error is likely. Because the CDR3's place on the DNA is in doubt, the DNA is left out and the CDR3 is given as listed by TCRdb. The genes are TRBV7-3 and TRBJ2-3; TRBD1 is the table's D call, not checked against the DNA. The CDR3 is 18 amino acids long, termini counted. Germline V gives CDR1 SGHTA, CDR2 FQGTGA. CDR3 region: CASSSQGGIGANVLTFGA.

This clonotype was seen repeatedly, ten times or more. The chain couples TRBV6-1 to TRBJ2-5, with D possibly being TRBD2 (6 bases). The CDR3 covers 13 residues. Per germline, CDR1 MNHNS and CDR2 SASEGT. Trimming stripped 6 bases from V and 11 bases from J, with 19 bases between. The DNA for the CDR3 is TGTGCCAGCAGCCGGGAGCTAGCAAATGAGCAGTACTTC. Protein: CASSRELANEQYF.

V and J are TRBV6-6 and TRBJ1-4; the D gene is possibly TRBD1 (5 bases). Trimming stripped 0 bases from V and 5 bases from J, with 10 bases between. This CDR3 is 15 amino acids long. Looked up from germline, CDR1 is MNHNY and CDR2 is SVGAGI (reference sequence). The CDR3: CASSYSGATNEKLFF. Written as DNA, the CDR3 is TGTGCCAGCAGTTACTCAGGGGCGACAAATGAAAAACTGTTTTTT.

The V call is TRBV12-3 or TRBV12-4, the J call TRBJ2-3; TRBD2 aligns across 7 bases. The CDR3 runs to 15 residues. The junction had 7 bases not matched to a gene; V was cut back by 6 bases and J by 1 base. CDR3 protein: CASRLSGAGTDTQYF. The DNA of the CDR3 is TGTGCCAGCAGACTGAGCGGGGCGGGCACAGATACGCAGTATTTT.

This clonotype qualifies as medium-sized (0.01 to 0.1%). Here the CDR3 reads CASSLMSSGANVLTF. DNA of the CDR3: TGTGCCAGCAGCTTAATGTCCTCTGGGGCCAACGTCCTGACTTTC. The rearrangement links TRBV7-3 to TRBJ2-6; D gene ambiguous. Per germline, CDR1 SGHTA and CDR2 FQGTGA. The CDR3 spans 15 residues. Trimming left V 1 base short and J 0 bases short, with 4 bases between.

By share of the sample, this clonotype is medium-sized (0.01 to 0.1%). V and J are TRBV7-3 and TRBJ2-1; perhaps TRBD1 as D (6 bases). This CDR3 has 15 residues. V was shortened by 5 bases and J by 6 bases, with 17 bases between the two germline ends. In germline, CDR1 is SGHTA, CDR2 FQGTGA. The CDR3 nucleotides are TGTGCCAGCAGCCTCGGGGCAGGGGCGGGCAATGAGCAGTTCTTC. Protein: CASSLGAGAGNEQFF.

In its sample, this clonotype is medium-sized. The rearrangement joins TRBV24-1 to TRBJ2-5, with 9 bases identical to TRBD1. This CDR3 contains 14 residues. V was clipped by 9 bases and J by 7 bases; unmatched bases: 11. CDR1 is KGHDR and CDR2 is SFDVKD in the germline V gene. The CDR3 region has the DNA TGTGCCACCTCTTCGTACAGGGGGCTAGGGACCCAGTACTTC. Translated, it gives CATSSYRGLGTQYF.

The J gene is TRBJ2-1, the V gene TRBV7-2; 13 bases are shared with TRBD2. The V gene end was trimmed by 5 bases and the J gene end by 8 bases; junction bases not matched to a gene: 9. CDR1 SGHTA and CDR2 FQGNSA come from the germline V gene. The CDR3 contains 16 residues. This CDR3 reads CASSLRTSGGRDEQFF. DNA for the CDR3: TGTGCCAGCAGCCTAAGGACTAGCGGGGGTAGGGATGAGCAGTTCTTC. The full variable domain, completed using reference TRBV7-2 and TRBJ2-1, is GAGVSQSPSNKVTEKGKDVELRCDPISGHTALYWYRQSLGQGLEFLIYFQGNSAPDKSGLPSDRFSAERTGGSVSTLTIQRTQQEDSAVYLCASSLRTSGGRDEQFFGPGTRLTVL.

Remarks on this clonotype: The germline gene is not matched at one end of the junction; a read error may be the cause. This chain connects TRBV7-9 to TRBJ2-1; the match to TRBD2 covers 7 bases. There are 12 residues in the CDR3. CDR1 and CDR2 from the germline V gene are SEHNR and FQNEAQ (reference sequence). CDR3 coding DNA: TGTGCCAGCAGCCGAAGGGCGGTAGCGGGCCCCTTC. Its protein product is CASSRRAVAGPF.

There are many counts of this clonotype. The gene calls are TRBV5-6 and TRBJ2-5, with a possible D match to TRBD2 (6 bases). V lost 1 base and J lost 5, with 21 bases in between. CDR3 length: 17 amino acids. CDR1 and CDR2 from the germline V gene are SGHDT and YYEEEE. The CDR3 is CASSLYASGTVRETQYF. In DNA, the CDR3 is TGTGCCAGCAGCTTGTATGCTTCGGGGACTGTCCGGGAGACCCAGTACTTC.

This clonotype has a count of ten or more. The chain uses TRBV6-1 and TRBJ2-4; 7 bases match TRBD1. CDR3 length: 16 residues. Losses at the gene ends were 6 bases for V and 3 bases for J; bases not matched to a gene: 11. Per the germline V gene, CDR1 is MNHNS and CDR2 is SASEGT. CDR3 region: CASSKGTVLVKNIQYF. CDR3 bases: TGTGCCAGCAGCAAAGGGACAGTTTTAGTCAAAAACATTCAGTACTTC.

The chain couples TRBV3-1 to TRBJ1-1, with TRBD1 matching 8 bases. With the DNA end fitting TRBJ2-7 better, the J assignment may be wrong. CDR3 length: 13 residues. The germline V gene encodes CDR1 LGHDT and CDR2 YNNKEL (reference sequence). CDR3 sequence reads: CASSLDRAYEQYF. In DNA form, the CDR3 reads TGTGCCAGCAGCTTGGACAGGGCCTACGAGCAGTACTTC.

By proportion, this clonotype is medium-sized. V is TRBV28 and J is TRBJ2-1; D perhaps matches TRBD2 (6 bases). V shed 3 bases and J shed 9 bases, with 15 bases lying between them. The length of the CDR3 is 14 residues. The germline CDR1 and CDR2 sequences are MDHEN and SYDVKM. The CDR3 spells CASSFGGEIVEQFF. The DNA for the CDR3 is TGTGCCAGCAGTTTTGGCGGGGAGATTGTTGAGCAGTTCTTC.

The V gene is TRBV6-1, the J gene TRBJ2-7; D tentatively fits TRBD1 or TRBD2 (5 bases each). The length of the CDR3 is 14 residues. The germline V and J ends were trimmed by 4 bases and 5 bases, with 15 bases remaining between them. Germline V gene data show CDR1 as MNHNS and CDR2 as SASEGT. DNA of the CDR3: TGTGCCAGCAGTGTGAGGGGCGAAAGCAACGAGCAGTACTTC. Translating gives CASSVRGESNEQYF.

As for this clonotype: Lacking the conserved final phenylalanine or tryptophan, this CDR3 likely reflects a read error. The limits of the CDR3 on the DNA are not certain, so only TCRdb's listed CDR3 is given. The rearrangement joins TRBV28 to TRBJ2-7; the D call in the table, TRBD1, was not verified against the DNA. The CDR3 is 15 amino acids long, termini counted. In germline, CDR1 is MDHEN, CDR2 SYDVKM. The CDR3 spells CASSPSAGDGYTFGS.

For this clonotype: The conserved closing phenylalanine or tryptophan is absent in this CDR3, likely reflecting a read error. The gene calls are TRBV7-2 and TRBJ1-1; a possible D gene is TRBD1 (5 bases). With 1 base removed from V and 4 bases from J, the gap between germline ends came to 13 bases. Germline lookup yields CDR1 SGHTA and CDR2 FQGNSA. The CDR3 consists of 15 residues. The DNA for the CDR3 is TGTGCCAGCAGCTTAGTGCTGGGGGAGAGCACTGAAGCTTTCGTT. Its translation is CASSLVLGESTEAFV.